Listed here is a single TCR beta chain. This entry comes from a study of blood T cell repertoires in COVID-19. Looking at the study overall: PBMCs, B-cell-depleted T cells, or T cells were the source of the cDNA or gDNA that made up the material.

Only in-frame clones appear in the TCRdb table, and some are missing; sequencing was by immunoSEQ multiplex PCR. The data contain approximately 300,000 clones, 70% to 90% of them seen just once; the ten biggest clones take up around 6%. What was sequenced was peripheral blood. The sequence derives from a man younger than 35 who had recovered from COVID-19.

CDR3 amino acids: CASSFRTRDEQYF. The CDR3 DNA is TGTGCCAGCAGCTTCCGGACTAGGGACGAGCAGTACTTC. The chain carries TRBV7-8 and TRBJ2-7; 7 bases are a match to TRBD2. Germline lookup yields CDR1 SGHVS and CDR2 FQNEAQ. The CDR3 length is 13 residues. Unmatched junction bases numbered 4, after V lost 3 bases and J lost 5 bases. Variable domain in full (rest from reference TRBV7-8 and TRBJ2-7): GAGVSQSPRYKVAKRGQDVALRCDPISGHVSLFWYQQALGQGPEFLTYFQNEAQLDKSGLPSDRFFAERPEGSVSTLKIQRTQQEDSAVYLCASSFRTRDEQYFGPGTRLTVT.